Presented here are 19 T cell receptor beta chains from one specimen sequenced in a study of radiotherapy plus CTLA-4 blockade in lung cancer. Assay: immunoSEQ multiplex PCR; the TCRdb copy retains only in-frame clones and omits some. The sample includes about 41,000 clones, about 72% seen only once; the top ten take around 8.3%. The material was peripheral blood, obtained from a patient treated with radiotherapy plus ipilimumab. All receptors come from a human donor with non-small cell lung cancer who had stable disease on radiotherapy plus ipilimumab.

This sequence joins TRBV27 and TRBJ1-1, with a weak D call TRBD1 (6 bases). The CDR3 contains 15 residues. Trimming took off 1 base at V and 14 bases at J, with 23 bases between the two ends. Per the germline V gene, CDR1 is MNHEY and CDR2 is SMNVEV (reference sequence). Here the CDR3 DNA reads TGTGCCAGCAGTTTATTCTTGGGGGCAAAGACAGACCAGTTCTTT. Translation: CASSLFLGAKTDQFF.

V is TRBV6-5 and J is TRBJ2-5; the D gene is possibly TRBD2 (6 bases). The ends were cut back, 7 bases at V and 5 bases at J, with 20 bases in the middle. The CDR3 sequence is 15 residues long. CDR1 MNHEY and CDR2 SVGAGI come from the germline V gene. CDR3 bases: TGTGCCAGCATGAGGGGTAGGAGGGGCCGGGAGACCCAGTACTTC. Residues: CASMRGRRGRETQYF.

V gene TRBV5-4 combines with J gene TRBJ1-6; D unresolved. The CDR3 covers 13 residues. V was clipped by 0 bases and J by 8 bases, with 6 bases between them. CDR1 SGHNT and CDR2 YYREEE come from the germline V gene (reference sequence). The CDR3 is CASSLVDDSPLHF. The CDR3 bases are TGTGCCAGCAGCTTGGTTGACGATTCACCCCTCCACTTT.

V is TRBV9 and J is TRBJ2-5; D is perhaps TRBD2 (7 bases). CDR1 and CDR2 (germline): SGDLS, YYNGEE. V lost 4 bases to trimming and J lost 4 bases, with 17 bases between them. The CDR3 spans 15 residues. The CDR3 is CASSPRGDKLETQYF. The CDR3 DNA sequence: TGTGCCAGCAGCCCCCGGGGGGACAAGTTAGAGACCCAGTACTTC.

This clone came up a few times. The J gene is TRBJ1-1, the V gene TRBV2; a weak D match, TRBD1 (5 bases). V shed 5 bases and J shed 4 bases, with 17 bases lying between them. The germline CDR1 and CDR2 sequences are SNHLY and FYNNEI. The CDR3 loop spans 15 amino acids. As DNA, the CDR3 is TGTGCCAGCAGTCCGGGACGCCGCGGGCGCACTGAAGCTTTCTTT. It specifies CASSPGRRGRTEAFF.

CDR3 in DNA: TGCGCCAGCAGCTTGGCCGAGAACACTGAAGCTTTCTTT. Translating it yields CASSLAENTEAFF. The chain uses TRBV5-1 and TRBJ1-1; D remains ambiguous. CDR1 and CDR2 from the germline V gene are SGHRS and YFSETQ. The CDR3 sequence is 13 residues long. V lost 0 bases and J 1 base, leaving 4 bases between the germline ends.

To note about this clone: The germline gene is not matched at one end of the junction; a read error may be the cause. The chain joins TRBV28 to TRBJ1-2, with TRBD1 as a possible D gene (5 bases). In germline, CDR1 is MDHEN, CDR2 SYDVKM. The CDR3 is 14 residues long. The CDR3 nucleotides read TGTGCCGGCAGCGAAGGGACCGGAACCTTTGGCTACACCTTC. Protein product: CAGSEGTGTFGYTF.

The chain links TRBV12-5 to TRBJ1-4; TRBD1 might be the D (5 bases). This CDR3 has 14 amino acids. Trimming took off 5 bases at V and 4 bases at J, with 11 bases between the two ends. Germline V lookup: CDR1 LGHNT, CDR2 FRNRAP. The CDR3 DNA is TGTGCTAGTGGTCACAGGAACGTTAATGAAAAACTGTTTTTT. Its translation: CASGHRNVNEKLFF.

This rearrangement joins TRBV13 to TRBJ1-2, with D possibly TRBD1 on 6 matching bases. The CDR3 totals 15 residues. CDR1 is PRHDT, CDR2 FYEKMQ, per germline (reference sequence). Trimming took 3 bases from V and 4 from J, leaving 15 bases between them. CDR3 loop: CASSFEGGSGYGYTF. The CDR3 DNA sequence: TGTGCCAGCAGCTTTGAGGGGGGATCTGGCTATGGCTACACCTTC.

This chain uses TRBV6-8 with TRBJ2-1; the match to TRBD2 covers 8 bases. The V segment lost 3 bases and the J segment 1 base; nucleotides outside the gene matches: 5. CDR3 size: 16 residues. Germline assignment: CDR1 MNHGY and CDR2 SAAAGT. CDR3 nucleotide sequence: TGTGCCAGCAGTTATCGGGGGGGCGTTTCCTACAATGAGCAGTTCTTC. Its protein is CASSYRGGVSYNEQFF.

The chain couples TRBV6-1 to TRBJ1-2; D might be TRBD1 (6 bases). Trimming shortened V by 4 bases and J by 8 bases, and 17 bases separated the two germline ends. Germline-derived CDR1 and CDR2 are MNHNS and SASEGT. The CDR3 sequence is 14 residues long. Written as DNA, the CDR3 is TGTGCCAGCAGTGTTACCTCCAGGGGATGGGGCTACACCTTC. Its translation: CASSVTSRGWGYTF.

V is TRBV29-1 and J is TRBJ1-5; 7 bases fit TRBD1. With V trimmed by 2 bases and J by 2 bases, 6 bases remained unmatched. The CDR3 extends over 15 amino acids. The germline V gene encodes CDR1 SQVTM and CDR2 ANQGSEA. The CDR3 bases are TGCAGCGTTGAAACAGGGGAAAGAGGCAATCAGCCCCAGCATTTT. This gives the protein CSVETGERGNQPQHF.

This chain connects TRBV14 to TRBJ1-2; D remains unclear. The CDR3 runs 13 residues. V dropped 4 bases and J dropped 3 bases, with 9 bases sitting between them. Germline V gene data show CDR1 as SGHDN and CDR2 as FVKESK. The CDR3 DNA reads as TGTGCCAGCAGCCCCCCCGAGTACTATGGCTACACCTTC. It yields the protein CASSPPEYYGYTF.

The CDR3 loop reads CASSLATRTGANEKLFF. In DNA, the CDR3 is TGTGCCAGCAGTTTAGCTACCCGGACAGGGGCTAATGAAAAACTGTTTTTT. The chain couples TRBV28 to TRBJ1-4; 9 positions agree with TRBD1. The CDR3 has 17 residues. Germline-derived CDR1 and CDR2 are MDHEN and SYDVKM. V was clipped by 2 bases and J by 3 bases; unmatched bases: 7.

V gene TRBV28 combines with J gene TRBJ1-1, with D maybe TRBD1 (5 bases). CDR1 and CDR2 (germline): MDHEN, SYDVKM. V lost 3 bases and J 11 bases, leaving 22 bases between the germline ends. The CDR3 has 15 residues. The CDR3 sequence: CASSFGVAGGRVAFF. The CDR3 DNA sequence: TGTGCCAGCAGTTTCGGCGTGGCCGGGGGTCGTGTTGCTTTCTTT.

The rearrangement links TRBV7-2 to TRBJ1-2; D is perhaps TRBD1 (6 bases). The CDR3 spans 13 residues. V lost 4 bases and J lost 4, with 10 bases in between. Germline CDR1 reads SGHTA; CDR2 reads FQGNSA. CDR3 loop: CASSWDKTYGYTF. The DNA of the CDR3 is TGTGCCAGCAGCTGGGACAAGACCTATGGCTACACCTTC. Combining the CDR3 with reference TRBV7-2 and TRBJ1-2 gives the whole variable domain GAGVSQSPSNKVTEKGKDVELRCDPISGHTALYWYRQSLGQGLEFLIYFQGNSAPDKSGLPSDRFSAERTGGSVSTLTIQRTQQEDSAVYLCASSWDKTYGYTFGSGTRLTVV.

The chain joins TRBV7-6 to TRBJ1-1; weak D call: TRBD1 (6 bases). V lost 2 bases, J lost 5 bases, and 9 bases lay in between. Germline CDR1 reads SGHVS; CDR2 reads FNYEAQ. This CDR3 is 13 amino acids long. CDR3 sequence reads: CASSLSRGTEAFF. As DNA, the CDR3 is TGTGCCAGCAGCTTATCCAGGGGAACTGAAGCTTTCTTT.

In this sample, this clone turned up a few times. This chain links TRBV10-3 with TRBJ1-3; a possible D gene is TRBD1 (6 bases). V was pared by 6 bases and J by 0 bases, with 12 bases between. This CDR3 is built from 15 residues. Germline-derived CDR1 and CDR2 are ENHRY and SYGVKD. The CDR3 loop reads CAIRVTGSSGNTIYF. In DNA form, the CDR3 reads TGTGCCATCAGAGTGACAGGATCCTCTGGAAACACCATATATTTT.

CDR3 residues: CASSLDEGWEYGYTF. DNA for the CDR3: TGTGCCAGCAGCTTAGACGAGGGGTGGGAATATGGCTACACCTTC. The chain recombines TRBV7-9 with TRBJ1-2; TRBD1 might be the D (5 bases). Trimming removed 1 base from V and 5 bases from J, with 14 bases in between. Germline loops: CDR1 SEHNR, CDR2 FQNEAQ (reference sequence). CDR3 size: 15 residues.